The source of this T cell receptor beta chain is a study of control samples from healthy donors and cancer patients (dated by TCRdb to 2019 to 2021). Of note for this clone: Its antigen is currently not known. Qualities for individual bases were not recorded, and no much larger clone is one base off.

The library relied on the immunoSEQ multiplex PCR assay. Imported from immuneACCESS, the table was reduced by TCRdb to in-frame sequences with V and J called. These copies leave out some clones; in studies compared against another copy, an unresolved V gene accounts for under half, and the cause of the remainder is not known. The table for this sample lists more than 140,000 clones; approximately 94% of them were counted only once. The ten largest clones capture around 12% of the sample. From cysteine to phenylalanine, the CDR3 is 11 amino acids long. The sequence is cut down to CDR3 DNA, 33 bases in frame from base 1. The junction carries 11 bases between V and J, which are trimmed by 8 bases and 6 bases respectively. The germline V gene (reference sequence) supplies CDR1 SEHNR and CDR2 FQNEAQ.

The TCR comes from a man aged 35-49 years in good health. The sequenced sample consisted of blood. The chain employs TRBV7-9 and TRBJ2-7; the D gene is perhaps TRBD2, on 6 matching bases. Here the CDR3 is given as CASGRGGEQYF. The DNA sequence is as follows: TGTGCCAGCGGCCGGGGAGGCGAGCAGTACTTC.